The 15 T cell receptor beta chains in this list originate from one sample, sequenced in a study of human T cells and chemical hapten exposure. The time point is: pre-sensitization, week 0. Stated treatment: therapeutic diphenylcyclopropenone sensitization with weekly scalp DPC. TCRdb recomputed calls from the RACE reads with MiXCR, one row per CDR3 protein. The sample lists a few hundred thousand distinct CDR3 sequences, around 7% occurring once. The material was whole blood, obtained in connection with sensitization to the hapten diphenylcyclopropenone (DPC). These receptors all stem from a man aged 18 to 35 with alopecia areata. Some clones in this sample may be carry-over from other donors' samples.

This clonotype was detected many times. The chain links TRBV7-8 to TRBJ2-3; 7 bases fit TRBD1. Germline V gives CDR1 SGHVS, CDR2 FQNEAQ. Germline trimming cut 7 bases from V and 5 bases from J; bases unmatched to any gene: 18. This CDR3 has 17 amino acids. CDR3 residues: CASTKGRAGGSRDTQYF. The DNA of the CDR3 is TGTGCCAGCACCAAAGGTCGGGCAGGGGGATCGAGAGATACGCAGTATTTT.

This clonotype was counted at least ten times. The chain couples TRBV7-6 to TRBJ1-2; 9 bases fit TRBD1. The V and J ends lost 5 bases and 4 bases, in that order; junction bases with no gene match: 2. The CDR3 is 13 amino acids. CDR1 and CDR2 from the germline V gene are SGHVS and FNYEAQ. This CDR3 is CASSRGQGYGYTF. The CDR3 nucleotides are TGTGCCAGCAGCCGGGGACAGGGCTATGGCTACACCTTC.

This rearrangement joins TRBV20-1 to TRBJ1-3; D call uncertain. The germline V gene has CDR1 DFQATT and CDR2 SNEGSKA (reference sequence). V lost 6 bases and J 4 bases, leaving 16 bases between the germline ends. The CDR3 has 14 residues. The CDR3 region has the DNA TGCAGTGCCACGTCGACGGTGCGGGGAAACACCATATATTTT. Encoded protein: CSATSTVRGNTIYF.

The table lists this clonotype with a few counts. The chain carries TRBV20-1 and TRBJ2-1; the match to TRBD2 covers 9 bases. The CDR3 runs 13 residues. The trim removed 6 bases at V and 9 bases at J, leaving 9 bases unmatched. Per germline, CDR1 DFQATT and CDR2 SNEGSKA (reference sequence). This CDR3 is CSAEPGLAIEQFF. The CDR3 region has the DNA TGCAGTGCGGAACCGGGACTAGCTATTGAGCAGTTCTTC.

This clonotype appeared a single time. The CDR3 loop is CASKGNLNTEAFF. CDR3 DNA sequence: TGTGCCAGCAAGGGGAATTTGAACACTGAAGCTTTCTTT. This sequence joins TRBV6-2 or TRBV6-3 and TRBJ1-1; D is perhaps TRBD1 (5 bases). CDR1 MNHEY and CDR2 SVGEGT come from the germline V gene. This CDR3 has 13 amino acids. Trimming shortened V by 7 bases and J by 0 bases, and 9 bases separated the two germline ends.

This clonotype has ten or more counts. The chain carries TRBV12-3 or TRBV12-4 and TRBJ1-1; D is unresolved. The CDR3 loop spans 13 amino acids. V lost 6 bases and J 2 bases, leaving 10 bases between the germline ends. CDR3 sequence (DNA): TGTGCCAGCAGGGGGTTGGGTAACACTGAAGCTTTCTTT. This gives the protein CASRGLGNTEAFF.

This clonotype was picked up a small number of times. The rearrangement uses TRBV29-1 and TRBJ1-2; the D is unclear. The V and J ends lost 0 bases and 4 bases respectively, with 6 bases between them. The CDR3 has 12 residues. Germline CDR1 reads SQVTM; CDR2 reads ANQGSEA. CDR3 sequence reads: CSVEEQIYGYTF. The DNA of the CDR3 is TGCAGCGTTGAAGAGCAGATCTATGGCTACACCTTC.

The chain recombines TRBV2 with TRBJ2-1; 7 positions agree with TRBD1. The CDR3 consists of 17 residues. The trim removed 4 bases at V and 2 bases at J, leaving 11 bases unmatched. Germline CDR1 SNHLY, CDR2 FYNNEI. The CDR3 nucleotides read TGTGCCAGCAGTGTAGATTTCGACAGGGCCCCCTACAATGAGCAGTTCTTC. Its protein product is CASSVDFDRAPYNEQFF.

This clonotype was picked up a small number of times. The chain joins TRBV28 to TRBJ2-3; TRBD1 agrees at 10 bases. CDR1 and CDR2 from the germline V gene are MDHEN and SYDVKM. CDR3 length: 13 residues. V lost 6 bases and J lost 5; bases outside the gene matches: 2. DNA for the CDR3: TGTGCCAGCAGGGGGGACAGGGGAGATACGCAGTATTTT. This codes for CASRGDRGDTQYF.

The sample holds a few counts of this clonotype. This chain joins TRBV6-5 and TRBJ1-5, with a weak D call TRBD1 (5 bases). Germline-derived CDR1 and CDR2 are MNHEY and SVGAGI. With 2 bases removed from V and 5 bases from J, the gap between germline ends came to 16 bases. The CDR3 is 16 residues long. CDR3 region: CASSYLSTVGHQPQHF. DNA for the CDR3: TGTGCCAGCAGTTACCTATCGACAGTTGGGCATCAGCCCCAGCATTTT.

The J gene is TRBJ1-1, the V gene TRBV28, with D possibly being TRBD1 (6 bases). The CDR3 has 13 amino acids. V was cut by 10 bases and J by 2 bases, with 14 bases left in between. Germline assignment: CDR1 MDHEN and CDR2 SYDVKM. The CDR3 DNA sequence: TGTGCCACCTTCGGACAGCCAAACACTGAAGCTTTCTTT. Protein: CATFGQPNTEAFF.

The chain has TRBV5-6 and TRBJ1-2, with D hard to call. Germline CDR1 reads SGHDT; CDR2 reads YYEEEE. This CDR3 has 13 amino acids. V was pared by 2 bases and J by 7 bases, with 12 bases between. CDR3 DNA: TGTGCCAGCAGCTTCTCCCGGGCGGCTGGCTACACCTTC. It is translated as CASSFSRAAGYTF.

The chain has TRBV3-1 and TRBJ2-3, with a weak D call TRBD2 (5 bases). This CDR3 region has 12 residues. Germline loops: CDR1 LGHDT, CDR2 YNNKEL (reference sequence). The V end was cut by 1 base, the J end by 12 bases, with 11 bases between. This chain's CDR3 is CASSQVGLAQYF. CDR3 DNA: TGTGCCAGCAGCCAAGTAGGCCTAGCCCAGTATTTT.

The V call is TRBV24-1, the J call TRBJ2-1; TRBD2 matches at 11 bases. Germline loops: CDR1 KGHDR, CDR2 SFDVKD. The CDR3 consists of 16 residues. Unmatched junction bases numbered 7, after V lost 4 bases and J lost 6 bases. For the CDR3, the DNA is TGTGCCACCAGTGACTCACTAGCGGGGGCGATCAATGAGCAGTTCTTC. Amino acid sequence: CATSDSLAGAINEQFF.

This clonotype has at least ten counts. The chain recombines TRBV20-1 with TRBJ2-5; TRBD1 matches at 8 bases. Germline assignment: CDR1 DFQATT and CDR2 SNEGSKA (reference sequence). The CDR3 length is 16 residues. V lost 0 bases and J lost 5; bases outside the gene matches: 11. This CDR3 reads CSARDLKAGGMETQYF. The CDR3 nucleotides read TGCAGTGCTAGAGACCTAAAGGCAGGGGGCATGGAGACCCAGTACTTC.